This T cell receptor (beta chain) was found in a study of Ad26.COV2.S vaccination and SARS-CoV-2 variants. Study-level background: Once or twice, 56 days apart, Ad26.COV2.S was delivered intramuscularly.

Points on this clone: Its specificity is not known.

Assay used: immunoSEQ multiplex PCR; TCRdb lists only in-frame clones, some missing. The repertoire holds about 680,000 clones, with 70% to 90% as singletons. Noted treatment: around 19 received Ad26.COV2.S at low or high dose, single or two shots; 5 received placebo; per-sample allocation not given. Vaccine and placebo recipients were sampled on day 63 after the first injection. Overall study results and limits: Participants in the vaccine arm had higher spike-specific TCR breadth; placebo recipients had lower.

The germline gives CDR1 SGHRS, CDR2 YFSETQ. The CDR3 has 19 amino acids. After removal of 0 bases from V and 2 bases from J, the junction contained 15 bases not matched to a gene. V usage is TRBV5-1 and J usage is TRBJ2-5, with TRBD2 identical over 8 bases. This receptor was obtained from a person between 18 and 59 years old who received the Ad26.COV2.S COVID-19 vaccine or a placebo. The sample was peripheral blood, taken in a trial of Ad26.COV2.S vaccine versus placebo. CDR3 in amino acids: CASSLGARAGAGGQETQYF. The CDR3 DNA follows: TGCGCCAGCAGCTTGGGAGCGAGAGCGGGAGCCGGAGGGCAAGAGACCCAGTACTTC. The full variable domain, its missing parts supplied by reference TRBV5-1 and TRBJ2-5, is KAGVTQTPRYLIKTRGQQVTLSCSPISGHRSVSWYQQTPGQGLQFLFEYFSETQRNKGNFPGRFSGRQFSNSRSEMNVSTLELGDSALYLCASSLGARAGAGGQETQYFGPGTRLLVL.